The text below deals with one TCR beta chain. What this receptor recognizes is not known. The sample holds no much larger clone one base away, and base qualities are not on file. TCR CDR3 regions were amplified from genomic DNA by multiplex PCR using the deep immunoSEQ assay. Genomic DNA extracted from each cell subset was distributed evenly over all wells of several immunoSEQ 96-well plates, and each plate served as one replicate. For sorted subsets, approximately 200 ng of genomic DNA, equivalent to roughly 30,000 T cell genomes, went into each replicate PCR. The purified libraries were quantified using a Qubit 3.0 fluorometer, sized with a Bioanalyzer 2100, and then quantified again using the KAPA Library Quantification kit. Each immunoSEQ 96-well plate was sequenced on its own single-read 150-cycle Illumina NextSeq 550 flow cell. In the source study's methods: Because the immunoSEQ output held only junctional sequences and lacked quality scores, the filtering could not match the filtering applied to full-length reads. Sequences were annotated with PyIR, a Python wrapper for IgBLAST v1.9, and V/J genes and CDR3 were assigned using IMGT germline references. Any read was removed if the V/J assignment was weak (E-value above 1e-6), the CDR3 was missing, or the read contained stop codons, out-of-frame junctions, or ambiguous translated residues. V3J clonotypes were defined by identical inferred V gene, J gene, and CDR3 amino acid sequence. The percentage overlap between two repertoires was calculated by dividing the number of shared unique clonotypes by the size of the smaller repertoire. RTK rarefaction, the Chao1 estimator, and Recon v2.1 estimates of unobserved clonotypes were used to assess repertoire richness. Generation probabilities were computed with OLGA for all TCRbeta clonotypes obtained by the gDNA method from a handful of donors. TCRdb's version of the immuneACCESS table is confined to in-frame rearrangements and falls short of the full clone set. An unresolved V gene accounts for under half of the shortfall where checked; the remainder is of unknown origin. The V and J calls and clone size were taken over from that table, and D and trimming were inferred from the DNA. For this sample the table gives 950,000 to 1,300,000 clones, of which about 77% were detected only once. Nearly 1.5% of the sample goes to the ten largest clones.

The data originate from a study of shared clonotypes between healthy human individuals (dated by TCRdb to 2019 to 2021). Regarding the complete study: The cohort comprised two women and a few men aged 18 to 49 years. For each donor, three plates each were used for CD4 naive and CD4 memory, two plates were used for CD8 naive, and one plate was used for CD8 memory. To estimate repertoire size and how much clonotypes are shared between individuals, the study performed deep sequencing of blood TCR repertoires from 4 to 6 healthy adults. Different laboratories and diverse techniques were used to prepare libraries and sequence TCR repertoires, to increase sequencing depth and limit assay-specific biases. Each donor's leukapheresis produced roughly between roughly 0.85 and 9.5 billion PBMCs.

The full study reports these points: The genetic and exposure-history diversity represented was limited by the small number of donors. Clonotypes shared by all four sorted-subset donors showed higher generation probabilities than non-shared clonotypes. Rarefaction of sorted-subset datasets indicated incomplete sequencing despite the large sequencing depth. When four donors were compared, the shared fraction of clonotypes was about 5.4% for naive CD4, about 4% for naive CD8, more than 2% for memory CD4, and about 0.36% for memory CD8. Larger estimated clonotype richness was generally found for naive subsets than for memory subsets. Based on pairwise subsampling, the degree of clonotype sharing among donors was expected to be affected by sequencing depth. Only blood was sampled, and tissue TCR repertoires likely differ from those in blood.

The germline V gene (reference sequence) gives CDR1 as MNHNY and CDR2 as SVGAGI. The V end gives up 5 bases and the J end 1 base, leaving 2 bases in the junction not matched to a gene. Including cysteine and phenylalanine, the CDR3 has 14 amino acids. Only the CDR3 part of the read is kept: 42 bases, read in frame from the first base. The donors were healthy, HIV-negative adults with no recently reported acute infections or vaccinations. Only Caucasian adults living in Nashville, Tennessee, USA were represented among the donors. CD4+ T cells were enriched by magnetic negative selection, after which naive cells were positively selected on CD45RA and the negative fraction was taken as the memory subset. Blood was collected by leukapheresis, and PBMCs were isolated by Ficoll-Histopaque density gradient centrifugation and then cryopreserved in liquid nitrogen vapor phase. Analytical flow cytometry was used to check the purity and quantity of every magnetically sorted T cell population. Genomic DNA was isolated from each sorted fraction and quantified by UV absorbance on a Nanodrop 2000c.

Material: memory CD4+ T cells sorted from blood. Reading the label with the study, this specimen's cell subset or site is: CD45RA-negative fraction. The sequence derives from a man between 18 and 29 years old in good health. This chain is built from TRBV6-6 and TRBJ2-7; TRBD2 lines up with 10 middle nucleotides. The CDR3 here reads CASSGTSASYEQYF. The DNA is as follows: TGTGCCAGCAGTGGGACTAGCGCATCCTACGAGCAGTACTTC.